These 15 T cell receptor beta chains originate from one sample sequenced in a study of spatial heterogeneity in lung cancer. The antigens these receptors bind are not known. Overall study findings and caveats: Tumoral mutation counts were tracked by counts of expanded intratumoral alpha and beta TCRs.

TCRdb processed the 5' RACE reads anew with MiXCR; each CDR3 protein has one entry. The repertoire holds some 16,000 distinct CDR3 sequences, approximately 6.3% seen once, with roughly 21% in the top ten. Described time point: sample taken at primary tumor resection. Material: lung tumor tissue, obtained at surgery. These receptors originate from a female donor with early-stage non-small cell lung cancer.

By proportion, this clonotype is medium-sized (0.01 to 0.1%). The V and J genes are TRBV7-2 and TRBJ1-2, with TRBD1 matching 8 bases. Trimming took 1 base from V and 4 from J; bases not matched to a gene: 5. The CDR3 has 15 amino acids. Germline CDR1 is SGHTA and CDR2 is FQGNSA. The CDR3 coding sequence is TGTGCCAGCAGCTTAGATAACAGGGGGGCCTATGGCTACACCTTC. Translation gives CASSLDNRGAYGYTF.

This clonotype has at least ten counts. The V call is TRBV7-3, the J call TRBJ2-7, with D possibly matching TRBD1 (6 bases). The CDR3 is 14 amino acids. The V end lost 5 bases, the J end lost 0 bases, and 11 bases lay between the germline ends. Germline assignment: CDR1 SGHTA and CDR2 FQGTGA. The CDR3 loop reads CASSETGYSYEQYF. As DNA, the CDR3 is TGTGCCAGCAGCGAGACAGGCTACTCCTACGAGCAGTACTTC.

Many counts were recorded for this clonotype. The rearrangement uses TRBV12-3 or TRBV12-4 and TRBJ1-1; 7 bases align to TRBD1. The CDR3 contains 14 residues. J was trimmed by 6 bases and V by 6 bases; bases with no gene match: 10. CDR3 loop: CASRLRQGWSEAFF. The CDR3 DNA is TGTGCCAGCAGGTTAAGACAGGGTTGGTCTGAAGCTTTCTTT.

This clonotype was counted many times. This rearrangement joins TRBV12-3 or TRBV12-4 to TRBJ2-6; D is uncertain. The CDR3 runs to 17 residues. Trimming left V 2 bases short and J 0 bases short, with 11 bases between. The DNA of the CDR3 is TGTGCCAGCAGTTTATTAGGGTCCAGCTCTGGGGCCAACGTCCTGACTTTC. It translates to CASSLLGSSSGANVLTF.

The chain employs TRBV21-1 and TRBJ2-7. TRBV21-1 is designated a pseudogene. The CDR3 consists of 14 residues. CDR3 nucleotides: TGTGCCAGCAGCAAAGGTGACAGCTCCTACGAGCAGTACTTC. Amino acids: CASSKGDSSYEQYF.

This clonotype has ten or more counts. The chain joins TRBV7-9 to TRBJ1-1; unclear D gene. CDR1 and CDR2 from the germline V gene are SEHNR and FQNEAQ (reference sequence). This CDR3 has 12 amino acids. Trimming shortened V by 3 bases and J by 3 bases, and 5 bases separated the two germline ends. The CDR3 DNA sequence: TGTGCCAGCAGCTTGCGCGACACTGAAGCTTTCTTT. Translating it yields CASSLRDTEAFF.

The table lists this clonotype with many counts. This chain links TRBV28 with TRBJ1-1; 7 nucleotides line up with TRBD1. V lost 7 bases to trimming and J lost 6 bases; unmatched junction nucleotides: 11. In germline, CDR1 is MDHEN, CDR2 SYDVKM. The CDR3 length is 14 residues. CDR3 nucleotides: TGTGCCAGCACCCGAATAGACAGGGCCTCTGAAGCTTTCTTT. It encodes CASTRIDRASEAFF.

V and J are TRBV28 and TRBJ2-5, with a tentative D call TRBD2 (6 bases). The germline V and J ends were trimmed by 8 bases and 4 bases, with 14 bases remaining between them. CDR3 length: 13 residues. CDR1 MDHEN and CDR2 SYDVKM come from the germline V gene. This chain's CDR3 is CASCPGVGETQYF. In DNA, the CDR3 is TGTGCCAGCTGTCCGGGGGTGGGAGAGACCCAGTACTTC.

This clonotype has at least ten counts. CDR3 bases: TGTGCCAGCAGCTTAGCGGCAGGGGCGAATGAGCAGTTCTTC. Its protein is CASSLAAGANEQFF. The genes are TRBV7-2 and TRBJ2-1; D is perhaps TRBD1 (6 bases). CDR3 size: 14 residues. The V gene lost 0 bases and the J gene lost 7 bases, with 10 bases spanning the gap. Germline CDR1 SGHTA, CDR2 FQGNSA.

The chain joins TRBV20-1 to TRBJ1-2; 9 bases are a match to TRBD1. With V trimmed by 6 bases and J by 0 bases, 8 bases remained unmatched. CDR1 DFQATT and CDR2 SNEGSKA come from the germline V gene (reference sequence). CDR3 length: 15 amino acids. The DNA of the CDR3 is TGCAGTGCGTCTGGGACAGGGAGAACTAACTATGGCTACACCTTC. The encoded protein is CSASGTGRTNYGYTF.

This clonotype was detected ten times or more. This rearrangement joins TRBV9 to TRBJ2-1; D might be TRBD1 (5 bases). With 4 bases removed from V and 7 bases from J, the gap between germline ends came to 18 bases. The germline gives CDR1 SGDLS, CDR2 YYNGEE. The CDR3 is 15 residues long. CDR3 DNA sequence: TGTGCCAGCAGCCCCTCGTGGGGCGCGACTAATGAGCAGTTCTTC. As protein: CASSPSWGATNEQFF.

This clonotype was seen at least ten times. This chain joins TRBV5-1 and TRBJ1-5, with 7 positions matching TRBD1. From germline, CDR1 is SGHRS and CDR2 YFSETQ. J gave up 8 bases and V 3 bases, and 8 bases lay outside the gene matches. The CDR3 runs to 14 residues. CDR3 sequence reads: CASSSQGGLEPQHF. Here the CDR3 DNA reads TGCGCCAGCAGCTCGCAGGGGGGGCTTGAGCCCCAGCATTTT.

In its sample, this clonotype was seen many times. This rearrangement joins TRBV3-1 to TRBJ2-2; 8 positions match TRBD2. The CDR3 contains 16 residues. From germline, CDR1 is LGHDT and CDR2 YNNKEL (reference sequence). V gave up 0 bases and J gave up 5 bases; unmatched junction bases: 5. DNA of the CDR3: TGTGCCAGCAGCCAAGATCAAGCGGGAGCTACCGGGGAGCTGTTTTTT. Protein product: CASSQDQAGATGELFF.

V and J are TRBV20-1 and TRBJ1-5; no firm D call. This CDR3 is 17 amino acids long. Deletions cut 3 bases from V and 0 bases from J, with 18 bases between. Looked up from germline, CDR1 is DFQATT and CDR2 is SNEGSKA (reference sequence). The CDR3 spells CSASSKGAHVSNQPQHF. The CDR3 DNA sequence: TGCAGTGCTAGCTCTAAGGGAGCTCATGTTAGCAATCAGCCCCAGCATTTT.

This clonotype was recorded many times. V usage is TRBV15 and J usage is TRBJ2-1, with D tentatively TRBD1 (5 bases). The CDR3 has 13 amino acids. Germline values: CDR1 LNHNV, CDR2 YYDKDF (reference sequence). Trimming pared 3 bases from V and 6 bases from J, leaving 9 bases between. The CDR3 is CATSRDKVNEQFF. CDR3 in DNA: TGTGCCACCAGCAGGGACAAGGTCAATGAGCAGTTCTTC.